Each of the 11 T cell receptor beta chains below was sequenced from the same sample in a study of blood T cell repertoires in COVID-19. Some clones are missing from TCRdb's copy, which holds only in-frame ones; the method was immunoSEQ multiplex PCR. The sample holds 95,000 to 120,000 clones; about 90% are singletons and the top ten take over 4%. The source material was peripheral blood. These receptors originate from a woman in her forties or fifties with acute or convalescent COVID-19.

The rearrangement uses TRBV5-4 and TRBJ2-1, with TRBD2 matching over 15 bases. Germline lookup yields CDR1 SGHNT and CDR2 YYREEE (reference sequence). Losses at the gene ends were 4 bases for V and 1 base for J; bases not matched to a gene: 6. The CDR3 has 18 amino acids. CDR3 DNA sequence: TGTGCCAGCAGCCGCGGACTAGCGGGGGGGATGTCCTACAATGAGCAGTTCTTC. Translated, it gives CASSRGLAGGMSYNEQFF.

The gene calls are TRBV27 and TRBJ1-2, with a possible D match to TRBD1 (6 bases). Germline V gene lookup returns CDR1 MNHEY and CDR2 SMNVEV (reference sequence). V was pared by 3 bases and J by 4 bases, with 12 bases between. This CDR3 contains 14 residues. CDR3 coding DNA: TGTGCCAGCAGTTTGGGCAGGGGTATCTATGGCTACACCTTC. Translated: CASSLGRGIYGYTF.

As DNA, the CDR3 is TGTGCTAGTGGCTCTGGACAGGGCAGACCCTATGGCTACACCTTC. Amino acids: CASGSGQGRPYGYTF. This chain uses TRBV12-5 with TRBJ1-2; 8 bases fit TRBD1. The V gene end was trimmed by 6 bases and the J gene end by 4 bases; junction bases not matched to a gene: 10. The CDR3 covers 15 residues. Germline V gene sequence: CDR1 LGHNT, CDR2 FRNRAP.

The genes are TRBV5-6 and TRBJ1-6, with D hard to call. Germline CDR1 is SGHDT and CDR2 is YYEEEE. The length of the CDR3 is 11 residues. The V end was cut by 0 bases, the J end by 13 bases, with 5 bases between. CDR3 sequence reads: CASSLDGPLHF. Written as DNA, the CDR3 is TGTGCCAGCAGCTTGGACGGGCCCCTCCACTTT.

The chain joins TRBV27 to TRBJ1-1; D possibly corresponds to TRBD1 (6 bases). Germline V gene lookup returns CDR1 MNHEY and CDR2 SMNVEV (reference sequence). The CDR3 runs to 13 residues. The germline V and J ends were trimmed by 7 bases and 0 bases, with 9 bases remaining between them. The CDR3 spells CASKQGLNTEAFF. CDR3 coding DNA: TGTGCCAGCAAACAGGGATTGAACACTGAAGCTTTCTTT.

The chain couples TRBV29-1 to TRBJ1-2, with no clear D. The germline V gene encodes CDR1 SQVTM and CDR2 ANQGSEA. The CDR3 is 14 residues long. The V end lost 5 bases, the J end lost 4 bases, and 17 bases lay between the germline ends. The CDR3 loop is CSVIGPQPAYGYTF. The CDR3 DNA sequence: TGCAGCGTTATTGGGCCACAGCCCGCCTATGGCTACACCTTC.

The chain employs TRBV21-1 and TRBJ1-1; the table names TRBD1, a call not compared with the DNA. TRBV21-1 is an annotated pseudogene. The CDR3 has 14 amino acids. Written as DNA, the CDR3 is TGTGCCAGCACCAATCCGGACAAGAACACTGAAGCTTTCTTT. It yields the protein CASTNPDKNTEAFF.

The chain couples TRBV2 to TRBJ1-2; D not resolved. The CDR3 covers 11 residues. Trimming left V 7 bases short and J 8 bases short, with 11 bases between. Germline V lookup: CDR1 SNHLY, CDR2 FYNNEI. In DNA, the CDR3 is TGTGCCAGCAAAGAGGGAGGGGGCTACACCTTC. The encoded protein is CASKEGGGYTF.

The rearrangement links TRBV11-2 to TRBJ2-2; D gene ambiguous. Deletions cut 5 bases from V and 3 bases from J, with 4 bases between. This CDR3 has 12 amino acids. Germline assignment: CDR1 SGHAT and CDR2 FQNNGV. CDR3 nucleotide sequence: TGTGCCAGCAGCCTCTACACCGGGGAGCTGTTTTTT. It yields the protein CASSLYTGELFF.

This clone has a single count. The chain has TRBV13 and TRBJ2-1, with 7 bases lining up with TRBD2. J gave up 4 bases and V 1 base, and 28 bases lay outside the gene matches. CDR1 and CDR2 (germline): PRHDT, FYEKMQ (reference sequence). CDR3 size: 23 residues. The CDR3 region is CASSLVVRLAEEGRLSGYNEQFF. The CDR3 nucleotides read TGTGCCAGCAGCTTAGTCGTCCGGCTAGCGGAAGAAGGGCGCCTGTCGGGATACAATGAGCAGTTCTTC.

The chain uses TRBV9 and TRBJ2-1; 12 nucleotides align to TRBD2. The CDR3 length is 18 residues. Unmatched junction bases numbered 6, after V lost 0 bases and J lost 2 bases. The germline gives CDR1 SGDLS, CDR2 YYNGEE. CDR3 amino acids: CASSVGTSGILTYNEQFF. CDR3 in DNA: TGTGCCAGCAGCGTAGGGACTAGCGGGATCTTGACCTACAATGAGCAGTTCTTC.